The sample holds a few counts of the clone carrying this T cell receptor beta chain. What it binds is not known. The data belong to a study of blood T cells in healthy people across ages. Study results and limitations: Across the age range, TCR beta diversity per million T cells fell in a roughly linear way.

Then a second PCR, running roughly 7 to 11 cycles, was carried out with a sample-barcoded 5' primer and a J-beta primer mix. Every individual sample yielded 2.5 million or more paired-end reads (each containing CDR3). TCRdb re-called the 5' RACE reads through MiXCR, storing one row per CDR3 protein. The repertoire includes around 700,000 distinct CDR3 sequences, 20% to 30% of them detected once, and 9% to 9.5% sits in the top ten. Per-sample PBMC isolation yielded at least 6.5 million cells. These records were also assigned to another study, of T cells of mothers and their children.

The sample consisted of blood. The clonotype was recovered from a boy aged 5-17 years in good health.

DNA for the CDR3: TGCGCCAGCAGCTTGGGATGGGGCGAAGAGACCCAGTACTTC. It yields the protein CASSLGWGEETQYF. The rearrangement links TRBV5-1 to TRBJ2-5, with D possibly being TRBD1 (5 bases). V was pared by 0 bases and J by 3 bases, with 9 bases between. Germline V gene sequence: CDR1 SGHRS, CDR2 YFSETQ. The CDR3 covers 14 residues. Full variable domain (missing parts from reference TRBV5-1 and TRBJ2-5): KAGVTQTPRYLIKTRGQQVTLSCSPISGHRSVSWYQQTPGQGLQFLFEYFSETQRNKGNFPGRFSGRQFSNSRSEMNVSTLELGDSALYLCASSLGWGEETQYFGPGTRLLVL.